These 9 T cell receptor beta chains originate from one sample sequenced in a study of monozygotic twins with inflammatory bowel disease. TCRdb reprocessed the 5' RACE reads; each CDR3 protein has one entry and no DNA is given. The sample table sets out fewer than 400,000 distinct CDR3 sequences. The specimen was blood. These receptors were obtained from a human donor with ulcerative colitis or Crohn's disease, or a healthy co-twin of an affected twin (not recorded which).

The chain links TRBV28 to TRBJ2-5; TCRdb's D call, TRBD1, is unchecked because there is no DNA. This CDR3 comprises 16 residues. Germline V CDR1 and CDR2: MDHEN, SYDVKM. The CDR3: CASSFRPGSNTETQYF.

This chain joins TRBV11-2 and TRBJ1-1. CDR3 length: 14 residues. Germline CDR1 reads SGHAT; CDR2 reads FQNNGV. CDR3: CVSSLTLMNTEAFF.

This chain connects TRBV20-1 to TRBJ2-5. This CDR3 contains 13 residues. Per the germline V gene, CDR1 is DFQATT and CDR2 is SNEGSKA (reference sequence). CDR3 in amino acids: CSAVHQAGETQYF.

This chain connects TRBV3-1 to TRBJ2-4; the D call from TCRdb, TRBD2, cannot be confirmed without DNA. Germline V CDR1 and CDR2: LGHDT, YNNKEL (reference sequence). This CDR3 contains 16 residues. CDR3 sequence reads: CASSQAAGGNKNIQYF.

The chain has TRBV4-3 and TRBJ1-4. This CDR3 spans 14 amino acids. CDR1 and CDR2 from the germline V gene are LGHNA and YSLEER. CDR3 protein: CASSQDRLSEKLFF.

This chain links TRBV12-3 or TRBV12-4 with TRBJ2-7; TCRdb's D call of TRBD1 is untestable without DNA. The CDR3 is 14 amino acids. This chain's CDR3 is CASSHGTDPYEQYF.

The genes are TRBV20-1 and TRBJ2-1; TCRdb picks TRBD2, but there is no DNA to check that call. The CDR3 spans 16 residues. CDR1 DFQATT and CDR2 SNEGSKA come from the germline V gene (reference sequence). The CDR3 sequence is CSARWGRASGGAKQFF.

The chain carries TRBV27 and TRBJ2-5. Germline assignment: CDR1 MNHEY and CDR2 SMNVEV (reference sequence). The CDR3 contains 15 residues. This CDR3 is CASSFGVYRQETQYF.

J is TRBJ2-3 and V is TRBV24-1; lacking DNA, the TRBD2 call made by TCRdb goes unchecked. Germline values: CDR1 KGHDR, CDR2 SFDVKD. This CDR3 has 16 residues. The CDR3 region is CATQASGVSSTDTQYF.